The rows below give T cell receptor beta chains drawn from one sample of a study of shared clonotypes between healthy human individuals. Here immunoSEQ multiplex PCR was the method, and the copy in TCRdb shows in-frame clones only, minus some. The sample records around 2,000,000 clones, approximately 94% being singletons. Specimen: naive CD8+ T cells from PBMCs. The receptors derive from a young man in good health. Some clones in this sample may be carry-over from other donors' samples. Each CDR3 is given with its conserved first and last residue.

TRBJ2-5	TRBV6-6	CASRAARAQETQYF
TRBJ1-1	TRBV5-1	CASSSQGRPGGTEAFF
TRBJ2-5	TRBV7-9	CASDAAGGARKETQYF
TRBJ1-2	TRBV10-3	CAISEPLGAGYTF
TRBJ2-7	TRBV5-5	CASSSTPHYEQYF
TRBJ2-7	TRBV7-3	CASSLTGGAAAEQYF
TRBJ1-2	TRBV15	CATSRAPGGGFYGYTF
TRBJ2-7	TRBV27	CASSIGLEPYEQYF
TRBJ1-1	TRBV19	CASRSGNTEAFF
TRBJ1-4	TRBV11-2	CASSYYRGRVTNEKLFF
TRBJ1-1	TRBV28	CASSYPGQLNTEAFF
TRBJ2-7	TRBV15	CATSSSGRPGDEQYF
TRBJ1-1	TRBV2	CASSDGRINTEAFF
TRBJ2-3	TRBV27	CASSLLLGSDTQYF
TRBJ2-4	TRBV6-5	CASRSGVEVGVVQYF
TRBJ2-3	TRBV14	CASSQEMTQGDTQYF
TRBJ2-7	TRBV11-2	CASSLSRGTGFYEQYF
TRBJ2-2	TRBV28	CASSLRTGPNTGELFF
TRBJ2-1	TRBV9	CASSVALGAGGYYNEQFF
TRBJ1-4	TRBV14	CASSDWTVREKLFF
TRBJ2-1	TRBV4-1	CASSPLGLNNEQFF
TRBJ2-7	TRBV28	CASSLGRRELSYEQYF
TRBJ2-1	TRBV7-2	CASSPGASVVVEQFF
TRBJ1-2	TRBV4-1	CASSQVLRVSGYTF
TRBJ2-7	TRBV28	CASLRAGNEQYF
TRBJ2-7	TRBV10-3	CAIRYEASDRGLWEQYF
TRBJ2-7	TRBV4-1	CASSQTGTSEYEQYF
TRBJ2-2	TRBV21-1	CAIYWNTGELFF
TRBJ1-2	TRBV13	CASSTRVAGIIENYGYTF
TRBJ2-7	TRBV27	CASSSDAGTGAYEQYF
TRBJ2-5	TRBV4-3	CASSQDPTGQETQYF
TRBJ2-7	TRBV4-3	CASSQDGETNEQYF
TRBJ2-7	TRBV30	CAWSVRAGYEQYF
TRBJ2-1	TRBV27	CASSFNEQFF
TRBJ2-7	TRBV7-6	CASSPGTGFSYEQYF
TRBJ2-1	TRBV28	CASSPGQNNEQFF
TRBJ2-1	TRBV10-3	CAISDPLHNEQFF
TRBJ1-3	TRBV30	CAWSVPGRARGTIYF
TRBJ1-1	TRBV7-2	CASSLGPTTSEAFF
TRBJ2-7	TRBV4-1	CASSPNGAGGEQYF
TRBJ1-5	TRBV19	CATDRGSWNQPQHF
TRBJ2-2	TRBV9	CASSGPAGTGELFF
TRBJ2-1	TRBV13	CASSLGGGTEQFF
TRBJ2-6	TRBV29-1	CSVEETTGSGANVLTF
TRBJ1-1	TRBV7-2	CASSLGRGGNTEAFF
TRBJ2-7	TRBV23-1	CASSPGQGRSEQYF
TRBJ2-7	TRBV28	CASRGDRVYAGYEQYF
TRBJ2-7	TRBV27	CASSDRVSSYEQYF
TRBJ1-2	TRBV19	CASSTSASINYGYTF
TRBJ2-7	TRBV7-9	CASSLAWARIPYEQYF
TRBJ1-5	TRBV2	CASSGTSYSNQPQHF
TRBJ2-1	TRBV12-5	CASGSTGTYNEQFF
TRBJ2-3	TRBV28	CASSLWVSTGGTDTQYF